This entry is about one T cell receptor (beta chain). Antigen: not known. The data were obtained in a study of identical twins. TCRdb re-called the 5' RACE reads through MiXCR, storing one row per CDR3 protein. The sample holds about 340,000 distinct CDR3 sequences; approximately 13% are singletons and the top ten take approximately 7.5%. Study-level results: Insertions were reduced in abundant cord blood beta clonotypes but not in memory repertoires.

This same sample was also part of a study on yellow fever vaccine responses in identical twins.

Source material: CD8+ T cells sorted from blood. This TCR came from a woman aged 18-30 years in good health.

CDR3 sequence (DNA): TGTGCCAGCAGCCAAGTAAACAGCAATGAGCAGTTCTTC. Translation: CASSQVNSNEQFF. The rearrangement joins TRBV3-1 to TRBJ2-1; D uncertain. CDR3 length equals 13 residues. CDR1 is LGHDT, CDR2 YNNKEL, per germline (reference sequence). Trimming pared 1 base from V and 6 bases from J, leaving 7 bases between.